This note documents a single T cell receptor beta chain sequence. Its target antigen remains unknown. It has no much larger one-base neighbor in the sample; base qualities were not kept. The label giving this sample's time point can be read as: patch test 1, 2 weeks after DPC sensitization. The treatment or condition label for this specimen denotes: therapeutic diphenylcyclopropenone sensitization with weekly scalp DPC. At each patch-test visit, blood was drawn before the patch test was applied. Patients were considered eligible if aged 18 to 70, diagnosed with alopecia and deemed suitable for DPC therapy, and patients were excluded if pregnant. Total RNA was isolated from unfractionated whole blood collected in Tempus Blood RNA tubes. The entry originates in a study of human T cells and chemical hapten exposure (dated by TCRdb to about 2021). Background for the entire study: For sensitization, 2% DPC in acetone was applied to an approximately 2 cm by approximately 2 cm area of upper inner arm skin. Patients additionally received weekly therapeutic DPC doses to the scalp throughout the roughly 25-week study period. Patch testing on the upper back used Finn chambers containing 0.01% DPC, with scoring done after 6 days according to International Contact Dermatitis Research Group standards. Alopecia areata with under or over 50% scalp involvement, alopecia totalis and alopecia universalis were represented in the patient cohort, which was mostly female. Libraries were pooled for sequencing, and per-sample TCR yields varied mainly because of small differences in library volumes within the pool. The study tracked peripheral blood TCR repertoire changes in vivo during primary and secondary sensitization to the hapten diphenylcyclopropenone (DPC) in alopecia patients. Patient blood was sampled pre-sensitization (week 0) and at 2, 6 and about 24 weeks after DPC sensitization. Blood for TCR sequencing was provided by twenty-nine alopecia patients at one to four time points (pre-sensitization, 2, 6 and 24 weeks).

The library came from RACE. Sequencing relied on a NextSeq 500. During library preparation, unique molecular identifiers were attached to individual cDNA molecules so that TCRs could be counted in a quantitative, reproducible way. Each blood RNA sample was used to sequence both TCR alpha and TCR beta chains. On the authors' methods: A median of approximately 100,000 TCRs per sample was observed, with a range of roughly 20,000 to 750,000. V, J and CDR3 annotation of the TCR reads was carried out using the Decombinator software suite. Every sample was subsampled to the same number of TCRs (28,000) for the PS versus PT1 abundance plots. TCRs were defined as expanded if absent before sensitization and observed at least eight times at the 2-week time point. In TCRdb, the public reads were trimmed at Q25 with fastp and aligned with MiXCR, with productive beta chains retained. CDR3 protein duplicates are merged, each entry listing the most common genes and DNA. V and J calls and clone size were set by TCRdb, not the authors. The sample table shows approximately 57,000 distinct CDR3 sequences, and about a tenth are seen once. The ten largest account for 13% of the sample.

The junction shows trimming of 2 bases on V and 1 base on J, plus 12 bases between the germline ends. CDR3 length: 15 amino acids, cysteine to phenylalanine. Of the read, only the CDR3 DNA is kept; its 45 bases are in frame from base 1. The germline V gene specifies SGHDT as CDR1 and YYEEEE as CDR2. What the authors observed across the whole study: A positive correlation was found between the number of PT1 expanded TCRs and patch test score, with significance reached at thresholds 8, 16 and 32 but not 4. Because all patients had alopecia, a presumed autoimmune disease, the immune response of the patients might differ from that of healthy individuals. Repeated subsampling changed both the strength of the expansion versus patch-test correlation and the threshold at which that correlation became significant. Expanded TCRs formed significantly more large CDR3 similarity clusters than pre-sensitization or healthy control sets, consistent with antigen-driven responses. DPC sensitization did not change the number of TCRs with a frequency above 1 in 1000, and there was no evidence of changes in global repertoire structure.

This material consisted of whole blood, taken in connection with sensitization to the hapten diphenylcyclopropenone (DPC). This sequence originates from a woman aged 40 to 50 with alopecia areata. Some clones in this sample may be carry-over from other donors' samples. In this chain, TRBV5-6 is recombined with TRBJ2-5, with no reliable assignment of the D segment. The DNA reads TGTGCCAGCAGCTTCTTTCGGGCCCTCCAAGAGACCCAGTACTTC. Translation gives CASSFFRALQETQYF.